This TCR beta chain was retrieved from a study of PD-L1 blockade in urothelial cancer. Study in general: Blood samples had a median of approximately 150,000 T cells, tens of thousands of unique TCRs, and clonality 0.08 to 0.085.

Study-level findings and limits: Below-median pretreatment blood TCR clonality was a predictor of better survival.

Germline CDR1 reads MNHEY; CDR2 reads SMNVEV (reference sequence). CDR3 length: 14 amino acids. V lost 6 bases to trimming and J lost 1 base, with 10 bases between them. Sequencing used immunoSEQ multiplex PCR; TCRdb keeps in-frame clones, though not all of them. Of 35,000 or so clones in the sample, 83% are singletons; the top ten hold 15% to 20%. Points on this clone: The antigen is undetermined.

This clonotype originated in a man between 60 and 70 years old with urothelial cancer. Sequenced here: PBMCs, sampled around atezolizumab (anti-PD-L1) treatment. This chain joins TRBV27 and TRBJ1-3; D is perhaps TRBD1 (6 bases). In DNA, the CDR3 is TGTGCCAGCAGCTTAGGGACATCTGGAAACACCATATATTTT. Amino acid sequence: CASSLGTSGNTIYF.